The 14 T cell receptor beta chains in this list originate from one sample, sequenced in a study of blood T cells in healthy people across ages. PCR was performed a second time for about 6 to 11 cycles using a sample-barcoded 5' primer and a J-beta primer mix. MiXCR, run by TCRdb on the 5' RACE reads, gives a single entry per CDR3 protein. The table has 790,000 or so distinct CDR3 sequences, around 45% seen once. Sequenced material: blood. Every receptor here comes from a man older than 75 in good health.

About this clonotype: At one end, the junction sequence differs from germline, possibly due to a read error. The gene calls are TRBV20-1 and TRBJ2-1; D is possibly TRBD2 (6 bases). CDR1 is DFQATT and CDR2 is SNEGSKA in the germline V gene (reference sequence). The CDR3 runs 15 residues. CDR3 loop: CSATFPGTQNKEQFF. The CDR3 region has the DNA TGCAGTGCAACTTTTCCCGGGACTCAGAACAAGGAGCAGTTCTTC.

The genes are TRBV28 and TRBJ1-2; possibly TRBD1 for D (5 bases). V was pared by 6 bases and J by 9 bases, with 17 bases between. The CDR3 extends over 13 amino acids. CDR1 and CDR2 from the germline V gene are MDHEN and SYDVKM. The CDR3 coding sequence is TGTGCCAGCAGACCTCAGGGTACCTTGAGCTACACCTTC. Translated: CASRPQGTLSYTF.

This clonotype was detected once. CDR3 amino acids: CSVGHGLAAEQYF. Here the CDR3 DNA reads TGCAGCGTTGGGCACGGACTAGCGGCCGAGCAGTACTTC. The rearrangement uses TRBV29-1 and TRBJ2-4; 10 nucleotides line up with TRBD2. The J call may be incorrect, as the DNA end agrees better with TRBJ2-7. The CDR3 contains 13 residues. Germline assignment: CDR1 SQVTM and CDR2 ANQGSEA.

This clonotype was counted at least ten times. The chain recombines TRBV5-1 with TRBJ1-1; possibly TRBD1 for D (6 bases). Germline V gene data show CDR1 as SGHRS and CDR2 as YFSETQ. This CDR3 is 14 amino acids long. The V and J ends lost 2 bases and 5 bases respectively, with 13 bases between them. CDR3 DNA: TGCGCCAGCAGCTTAGCGGACAGACGGACTGAAGCTTTCTTT. Translated: CASSLADRRTEAFF.

The rearrangement links TRBV24-1 to TRBJ1-5, with no clear D. V lost 5 bases to trimming and J lost 2 bases, with 9 bases between them. The germline CDR1 and CDR2 sequences are KGHDR and SFDVKD. The CDR3 has 14 residues. CDR3 amino acids: CATSGDHGNQPQHF. The CDR3 coding sequence is TGTGCCACCAGTGGAGATCATGGCAATCAGCCCCAGCATTTT.

The V and J genes are TRBV30 and TRBJ2-1; D possibly uses TRBD1 or TRBD2 (5 bases each). In germline, CDR1 is GTSNPN, CDR2 SVGIG (reference sequence). This CDR3 contains 13 residues. Trimming took off 0 bases at V and 10 bases at J, with 13 bases between the two ends. This CDR3 reads CAWSVRIEGEQFF. The CDR3 DNA reads TGTGCCTGGAGTGTACGGATTGAGGGGGAGCAGTTCTTC.

The gene calls are TRBV20-1 and TRBJ1-1; D not certain. Germline CDR1 and CDR2: DFQATT and SNEGSKA (reference sequence). V was cut by 0 bases and J by 4 bases, with 12 bases left in between. The CDR3 totals 14 residues. The CDR3 DNA follows: TGCAGTGCTAGAGAGGGAGGTAGTGGCACTGAAGCTTTCTTT. Translated: CSAREGGSGTEAFF.

The rearrangement uses TRBV24-1 and TRBJ2-3, with a possible D match to TRBD1 (6 bases). Per the germline V gene, CDR1 is KGHDR and CDR2 is SFDVKD. The length of the CDR3 is 15 residues. Trimming pared 10 bases from V and 3 bases from J, leaving 19 bases between. The CDR3 here is CATSRGGRVTDTQYF. CDR3 nucleotides: TGTGCCACGTCTCGAGGGGGAAGGGTGACAGATACGCAGTATTTT.

There are many counts of this clonotype. The chain joins TRBV9 to TRBJ2-7; 11 nucleotides line up with TRBD2. The CDR3 is made up of 14 amino acids. V dropped 2 bases and J dropped 3; count of bases not matched to a gene: 1. The germline V gene encodes CDR1 SGDLS and CDR2 YYNGEE. The CDR3 bases are TGTGCCAGCAGCGTCGGACTAGCGGGCTACGAGCAGTACTTC. Residues: CASSVGLAGYEQYF.

Comments on this clonotype: A clone one base away is much larger, so this may be a read error. The chain joins TRBV20-1 to TRBJ2-7; the D call may be TRBD1 or TRBD2 (5 bases each). Germline CDR1 DFQATT, CDR2 SNEGSKA (reference sequence). The CDR3 consists of 13 residues. Trimming left V 0 bases short and J 7 bases short, with 13 bases between. The DNA for the CDR3 is TGCAGTGCTAGAGAGGGAGTAAAGGGGGAGCAGTACTTC. This codes for CSAREGVKGEQYF.

The V and J genes are TRBV20-1 and TRBJ2-2; the D is unclear. There are 12 residues in the CDR3. Germline CDR1 and CDR2: DFQATT and SNEGSKA (reference sequence). Trimming left V 3 bases short and J 3 bases short, with 5 bases between. The CDR3 sequence is CSASGDTGELFF. CDR3 nucleotides: TGCAGTGCTAGTGGTGACACCGGGGAGCTGTTTTTT.

This clonotype was seen many times. V and J are TRBV30 and TRBJ2-1; 9 bases are shared with TRBD2. The CDR3 length is 14 residues. Per the germline V gene, CDR1 is GTSNPN and CDR2 is SVGIG (reference sequence). V was clipped by 7 bases and J by 4 bases; unmatched bases: 8. This CDR3 is CALDRTSGYNEQFF. The CDR3 DNA follows: TGTGCCTTGGACCGTACTAGCGGGTACAATGAGCAGTTCTTC.

This clonotype was detected ten times or more. V usage is TRBV27 and J usage is TRBJ1-1; the match to TRBD1 covers 12 bases. The trim removed 5 bases at V and 4 bases at J, leaving 17 bases unmatched. CDR3 length: 19 amino acids. Germline CDR1 MNHEY, CDR2 SMNVEV (reference sequence). CDR3 protein: CASSPGPGQGASGGTEAFF. The DNA for the CDR3 is TGTGCCAGCAGTCCAGGACCGGGACAGGGGGCCTCGGGCGGCACTGAAGCTTTCTTT.

The chain joins TRBV5-1 to TRBJ2-5; 8 positions match TRBD1. This CDR3 comprises 15 residues. Germline V gives CDR1 SGHRS, CDR2 YFSETQ. V gave up 4 bases and J gave up 5 bases; unmatched junction bases: 10. This CDR3 is CASSIGQGNVETQYF. CDR3 in DNA: TGCGCCAGCAGCATTGGACAGGGAAATGTGGAGACCCAGTACTTC.